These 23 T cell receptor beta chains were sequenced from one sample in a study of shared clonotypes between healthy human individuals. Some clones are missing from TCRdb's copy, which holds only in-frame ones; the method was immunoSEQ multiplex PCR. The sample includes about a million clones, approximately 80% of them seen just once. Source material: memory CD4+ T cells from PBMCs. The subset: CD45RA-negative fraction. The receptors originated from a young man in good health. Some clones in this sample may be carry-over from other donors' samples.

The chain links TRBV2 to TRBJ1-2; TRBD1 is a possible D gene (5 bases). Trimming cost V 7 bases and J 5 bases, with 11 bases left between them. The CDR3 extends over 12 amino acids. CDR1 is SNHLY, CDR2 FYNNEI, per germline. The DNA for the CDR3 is TGTGCCAGCACCCCGACAGTTTATGGCTACACCTTC. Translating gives CASTPTVYGYTF. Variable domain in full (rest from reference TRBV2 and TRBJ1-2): EPEVTQTPSHQVTQMGQEVILRCVPISNHLYFYWYRQILGQKVEFLVSFYNNEISEKSEIFDDQFSVERPDGSNFTLKIRSTKLEDSAMYFCASTPTVYGYTFGSGTRLTVV.

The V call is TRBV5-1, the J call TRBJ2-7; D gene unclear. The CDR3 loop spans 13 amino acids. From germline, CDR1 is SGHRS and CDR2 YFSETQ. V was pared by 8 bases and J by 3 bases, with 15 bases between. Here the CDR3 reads CASRQAHLYEQYF. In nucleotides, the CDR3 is TGCGCCAGTCGTCAGGCCCACCTCTACGAGCAGTACTTC.

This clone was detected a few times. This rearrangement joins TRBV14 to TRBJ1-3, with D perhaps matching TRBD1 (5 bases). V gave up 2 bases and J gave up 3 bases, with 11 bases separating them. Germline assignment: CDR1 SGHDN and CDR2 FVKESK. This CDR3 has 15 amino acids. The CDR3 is CASSQRGAGGNTIYF. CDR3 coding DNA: TGTGCCAGCAGCCAAAGGGGCGCAGGTGGAAACACCATATATTTT.

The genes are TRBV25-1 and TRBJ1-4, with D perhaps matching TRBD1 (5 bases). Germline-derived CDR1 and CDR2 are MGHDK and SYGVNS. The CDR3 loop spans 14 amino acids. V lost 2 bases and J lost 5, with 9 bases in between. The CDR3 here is CASSEAGGNEKLFF. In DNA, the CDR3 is TGTGCCAGCAGTGAAGCTGGGGGGAATGAAAAACTGTTTTTT.

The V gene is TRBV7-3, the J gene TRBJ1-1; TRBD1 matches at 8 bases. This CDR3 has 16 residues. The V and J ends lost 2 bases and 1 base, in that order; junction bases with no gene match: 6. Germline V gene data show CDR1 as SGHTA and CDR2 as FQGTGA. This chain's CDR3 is CASSLGGGTGNTEAFF. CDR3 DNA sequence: TGTGCCAGCAGCTTAGGGGGTGGGACAGGGAACACTGAAGCTTTCTTT.

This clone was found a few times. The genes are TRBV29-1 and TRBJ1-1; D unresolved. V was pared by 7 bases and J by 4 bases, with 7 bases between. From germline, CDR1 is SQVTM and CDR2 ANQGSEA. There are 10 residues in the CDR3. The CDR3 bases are TGCAGCGGGGTGACCACTGAAGCTTTCTTT. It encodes CSGVTTEAFF.

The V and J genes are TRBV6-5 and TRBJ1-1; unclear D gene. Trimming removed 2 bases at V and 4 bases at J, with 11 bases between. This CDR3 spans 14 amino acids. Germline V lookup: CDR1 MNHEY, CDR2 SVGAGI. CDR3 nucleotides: TGTGCCAGCAGTTACAGGGAGGAACGCACTGAAGCTTTCTTT. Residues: CASSYREERTEAFF.

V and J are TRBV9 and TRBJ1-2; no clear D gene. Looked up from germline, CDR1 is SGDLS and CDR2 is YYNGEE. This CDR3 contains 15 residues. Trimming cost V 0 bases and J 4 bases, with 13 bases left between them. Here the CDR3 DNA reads TGTGCCAGCAGCGTAGAGGGTGTGCTGGGCTATGGCTACACCTTC. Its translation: CASSVEGVLGYGYTF.

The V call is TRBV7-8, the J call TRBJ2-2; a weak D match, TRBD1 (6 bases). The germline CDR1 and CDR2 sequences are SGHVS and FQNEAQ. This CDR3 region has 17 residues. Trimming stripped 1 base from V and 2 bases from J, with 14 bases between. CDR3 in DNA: TGTGCCAGCAGCTTAGGCCCTACAGGGTTTAACACCGGGGAGCTGTTTTTT. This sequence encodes CASSLGPTGFNTGELFF.

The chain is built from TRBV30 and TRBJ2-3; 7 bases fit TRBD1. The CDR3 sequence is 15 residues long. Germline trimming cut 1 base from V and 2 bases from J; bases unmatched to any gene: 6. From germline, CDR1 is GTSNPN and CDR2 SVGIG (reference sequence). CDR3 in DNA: TGTGCCTGGAGTGGTATGACAGGGAACACAGATACGCAGTATTTT. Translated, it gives CAWSGMTGNTDTQYF.

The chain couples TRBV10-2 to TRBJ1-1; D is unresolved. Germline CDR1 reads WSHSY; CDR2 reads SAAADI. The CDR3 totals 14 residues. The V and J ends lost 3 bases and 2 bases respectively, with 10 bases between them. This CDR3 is CASSEMGSNTEAFF. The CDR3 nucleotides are TGCGCCAGCAGTGAAATGGGGAGTAACACTGAAGCTTTCTTT.

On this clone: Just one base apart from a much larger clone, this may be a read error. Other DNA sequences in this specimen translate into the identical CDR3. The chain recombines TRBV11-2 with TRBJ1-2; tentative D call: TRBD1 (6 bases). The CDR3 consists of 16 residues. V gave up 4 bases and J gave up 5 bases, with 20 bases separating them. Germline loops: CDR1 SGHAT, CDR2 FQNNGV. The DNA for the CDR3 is TGTGCCAGCAGCTCTCTGAAGGGGGGGTCAGGGTATGGCTACACCTTC. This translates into CASSSLKGGSGYGYTF.

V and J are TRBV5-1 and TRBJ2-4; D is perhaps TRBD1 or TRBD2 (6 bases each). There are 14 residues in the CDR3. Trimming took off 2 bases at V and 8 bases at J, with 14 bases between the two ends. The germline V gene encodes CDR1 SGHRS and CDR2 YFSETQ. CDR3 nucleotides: TGCGCCAGCAGCTTTAGTGCAGGGGAGGACATTCAGTACTTC. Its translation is CASSFSAGEDIQYF.

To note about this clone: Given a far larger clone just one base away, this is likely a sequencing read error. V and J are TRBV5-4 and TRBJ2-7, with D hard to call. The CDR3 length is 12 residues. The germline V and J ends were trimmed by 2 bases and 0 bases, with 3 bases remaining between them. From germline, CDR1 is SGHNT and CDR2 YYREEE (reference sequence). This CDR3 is CASSFSSYEQYF. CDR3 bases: TGTGCCAGCAGCTTTAGCTCCTACGAGCAGTACTTC. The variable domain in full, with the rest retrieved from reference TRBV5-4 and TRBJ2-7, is ETGVTQSPTHLIKTRGQQVTLRCSSQSGHNTVSWYQQALGQGPQFIFQYYREEENGRGNFPPRFSGLQFPNYSSELNVNALELDDSALYLCASSFSSYEQYFGPGTRLTVT.

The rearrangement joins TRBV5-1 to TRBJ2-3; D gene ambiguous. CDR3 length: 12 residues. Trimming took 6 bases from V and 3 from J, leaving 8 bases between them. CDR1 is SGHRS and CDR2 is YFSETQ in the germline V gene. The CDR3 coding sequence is TGCGCCAGCACCGACTTAACAGATACGCAGTATTTT. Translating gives CASTDLTDTQYF.

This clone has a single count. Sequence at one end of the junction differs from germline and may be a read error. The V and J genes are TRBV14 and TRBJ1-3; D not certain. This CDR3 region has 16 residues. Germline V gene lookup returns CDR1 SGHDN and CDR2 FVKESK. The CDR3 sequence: CASSQGIRSSGSTIYF. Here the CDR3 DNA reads TGTGCCAGCAGCCAAGGGATCAGGAGCTCTGGAAGCACCATATATTTT.

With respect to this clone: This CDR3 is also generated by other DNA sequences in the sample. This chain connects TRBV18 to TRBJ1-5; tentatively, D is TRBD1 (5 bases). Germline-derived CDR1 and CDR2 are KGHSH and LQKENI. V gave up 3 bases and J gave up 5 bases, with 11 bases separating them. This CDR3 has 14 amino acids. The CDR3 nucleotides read TGTGCCAGCTCACCGGGGCAGGGCGATCAGCCCCAGCATTTT. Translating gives CASSPGQGDQPQHF. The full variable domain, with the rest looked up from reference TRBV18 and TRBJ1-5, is NAGVMQNPRHLVRRRGQEARLRCSPMKGHSHVYWYRQLPEEGLKFMVYLQKENIIDESGMPKERFSAEFPKEGPSILRIQQVVRGDSAAYFCASSPGQGDQPQHFGDGTRLSIL.

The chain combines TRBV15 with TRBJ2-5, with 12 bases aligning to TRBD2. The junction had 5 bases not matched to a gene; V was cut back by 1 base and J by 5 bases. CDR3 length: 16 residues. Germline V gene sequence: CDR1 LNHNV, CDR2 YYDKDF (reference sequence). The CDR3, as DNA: TGTGCCACCAGCAGAGCCCCGACTAGCGGGAGTGAGACCCAGTACTTC. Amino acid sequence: CATSRAPTSGSETQYF.

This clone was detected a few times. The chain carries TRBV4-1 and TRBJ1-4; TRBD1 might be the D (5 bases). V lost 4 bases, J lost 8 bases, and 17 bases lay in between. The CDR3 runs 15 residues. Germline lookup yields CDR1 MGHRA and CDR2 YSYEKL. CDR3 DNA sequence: TGCGCCAGCAGCCCTGGACCCGGGACCCAGGAAAAACTGTTTTTT. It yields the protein CASSPGPGTQEKLFF.

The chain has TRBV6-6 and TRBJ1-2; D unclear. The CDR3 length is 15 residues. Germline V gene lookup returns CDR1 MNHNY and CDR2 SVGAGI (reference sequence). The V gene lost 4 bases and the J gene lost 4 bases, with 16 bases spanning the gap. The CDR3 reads CASSSSRGTTYGYTF. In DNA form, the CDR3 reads TGTGCCAGCAGTTCCTCGCGGGGTACCACCTATGGCTACACCTTC.

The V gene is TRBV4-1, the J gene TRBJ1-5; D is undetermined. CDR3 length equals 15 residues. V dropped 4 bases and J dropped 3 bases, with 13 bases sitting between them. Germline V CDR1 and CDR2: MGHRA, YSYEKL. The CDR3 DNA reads TGCGCCAGCAGCCCCCTCTTGGACCCCAATCAGCCCCAGCATTTT. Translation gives CASSPLLDPNQPQHF.

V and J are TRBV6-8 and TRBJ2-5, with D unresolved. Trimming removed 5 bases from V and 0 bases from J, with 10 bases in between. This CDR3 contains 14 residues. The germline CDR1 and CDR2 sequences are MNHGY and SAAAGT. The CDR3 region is CASSTHTDQETQYF. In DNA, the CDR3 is TGTGCCAGCAGTACCCATACAGACCAAGAGACCCAGTACTTC.

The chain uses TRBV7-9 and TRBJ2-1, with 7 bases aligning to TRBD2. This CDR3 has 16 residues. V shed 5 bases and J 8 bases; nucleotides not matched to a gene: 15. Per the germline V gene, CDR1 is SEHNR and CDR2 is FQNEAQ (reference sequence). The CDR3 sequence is CASSPLGRATVDEQFF. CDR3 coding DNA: TGTGCCAGCAGCCCCTTAGGGAGGGCAACGGTAGATGAGCAGTTCTTC.